What follows are 32 T cell receptor beta chains derived from one specimen sequenced in a study of response to subunit inactivated influenza vaccine. MiXCR was run by TCRdb on the RT-PCR reads, yielding one entry per CDR3 protein. The top ten hold roughly 10% of the sample, which has over 300,000 distinct CDR3 sequences, 20% to 25% seen once. The specimen comprised PBMCs from blood, sampled less than 22 months after vaccination. These receptors were taken from a man between 45 and 75 years old who received an inactivated influenza vaccine.

This clonotype occurred a few times. The V and J genes are TRBV5-4 and TRBJ2-2, with TRBD1 matching 7 bases. Trimming took 0 bases from V and 3 from J; bases not matched to a gene: 5. Germline V gene sequence: CDR1 SGHNT, CDR2 YYREEE (reference sequence). The CDR3 covers 16 residues. CDR3 nucleotide sequence: TGTGCCAGCAGCTTGGACAGGGGCCCGGACACCGGGGAGCTGTTTTTT. Translating gives CASSLDRGPDTGELFF.

This clonotype was seen a few times. The rearrangement joins TRBV28 to TRBJ2-3; D call uncertain. This CDR3 is 13 amino acids long. CDR1 is MDHEN, CDR2 SYDVKM, per germline. Trimming removed 4 bases at V and 3 bases at J, with 8 bases between. DNA for the CDR3: TGTGCCAGCAGTTATTTTTTGACAGATACGCAGTATTTT. Its protein product is CASSYFLTDTQYF.

This clonotype was detected ten times or more. The genes are TRBV12-3 or TRBV12-4 and TRBJ1-1; TRBD1 aligns across 9 bases. This CDR3 contains 14 residues. Trimming at V came to 6 bases and at J to 1 base, leaving 3 bases not matched to a gene. CDR3 DNA: TGTGCCAGCAGCCCGACAGGGGGGAACACTGAAGCTTTCTTT. Translated, it gives CASSPTGGNTEAFF.

This chain links TRBV20-1 with TRBJ1-1; a weak D match, TRBD1 (6 bases). This CDR3 is 11 amino acids long. The germline CDR1 and CDR2 sequences are DFQATT and SNEGSKA (reference sequence). V lost 2 bases to trimming and J lost 10 bases, with 11 bases between them. The CDR3 spells CSARTDRSAFF. CDR3 in DNA: TGCAGTGCTAGAACTGACAGGTCAGCTTTCTTT.

This clonotype appeared a few times. The chain couples TRBV5-1 to TRBJ2-4, with D perhaps TRBD2 (6 bases). The germline V and J ends were trimmed by 0 bases and 9 bases, with 13 bases remaining between them. CDR1 is SGHRS and CDR2 is YFSETQ in the germline V gene. The CDR3 is made up of 14 amino acids. CDR3 sequence reads: CASSLDVGGGIQYF. The CDR3 region has the DNA TGCGCCAGCAGCTTGGATGTGGGAGGAGGCATTCAGTACTTC.

The chain's CDR3 is CASSSAGGRAEQFF. CDR3 coding DNA: TGTGCCAGCAGTTCAGCGGGGGGGCGCGCTGAGCAGTTCTTC. V is TRBV12-3 or TRBV12-4 and J is TRBJ2-1, with 10 positions matching TRBD2. This CDR3 has 14 residues. V lost 4 bases and J lost 9; bases outside the gene matches: 6.

The chain has TRBV20-1 and TRBJ2-7; tentative D call: TRBD2 (6 bases). The CDR3 extends over 12 amino acids. V lost 6 bases, J lost 3 bases, and 12 bases lay in between. The germline V gene encodes CDR1 DFQATT and CDR2 SNEGSKA (reference sequence). DNA for the CDR3: TGCAGTGCCGGGACTCTGTACTACGAGCAGTACTTC. This encodes CSAGTLYYEQYF.

This clonotype showed up just a few times. V is TRBV7-2 and J is TRBJ1-1; no clear D. Germline CDR1 reads SGHTA; CDR2 reads FQGNSA. V lost 0 bases to trimming and J lost 2 bases, with 13 bases between them. CDR3 length: 16 amino acids. Written as DNA, the CDR3 is TGTGCCAGCAGCTTAGCGCGCGCGGGTTCCAACACTGAAGCTTTCTTT. It translates to CASSLARAGSNTEAFF.

This clonotype was recorded a few times. The chain uses TRBV6-2 or TRBV6-3 and TRBJ1-6; TRBD1 is a possible D gene (6 bases). V dropped 2 bases and J dropped 7 bases, with 9 bases sitting between them. The CDR3 consists of 14 residues. In germline, CDR1 is MNHEY, CDR2 SVGEGT. The CDR3 is CASSYPQGNSPLHF. CDR3 in DNA: TGTGCCAGCAGTTACCCCCAGGGGAATTCACCCCTCCACTTT.

The chain recombines TRBV25-1 with TRBJ1-6; D is perhaps TRBD1 (6 bases). Trimming took 9 bases from V and 6 from J, leaving 15 bases between them. The CDR3 runs 14 residues. Germline CDR1 MGHDK, CDR2 SYGVNS. DNA of the CDR3: TGTGCCAGTACCCGGACAGAACCTAATTCACCCCTCCACTTT. Translated, it gives CASTRTEPNSPLHF.

The chain carries TRBV5-1 and TRBJ2-7; D perhaps matches TRBD2 (5 bases). The CDR3 extends over 15 amino acids. Trimming took 0 bases from V and 6 from J, leaving 16 bases between them. Germline lookup yields CDR1 SGHRS and CDR2 YFSETQ. The CDR3 nucleotides read TGCGCCAGCAGCTTGGACGGTAGCGTAAGGGTCGAGCAGTACTTC. This sequence encodes CASSLDGSVRVEQYF.

The rearrangement links TRBV28 to TRBJ1-3; D uncertain. Germline CDR1 MDHEN, CDR2 SYDVKM. The CDR3 runs 14 residues. The V end lost 3 bases, the J end lost 0 bases, and 6 bases lay between the germline ends. The CDR3 sequence: CASSLRDSGNTIYF. DNA for the CDR3: TGTGCCAGCAGTTTGAGGGACTCTGGAAACACCATATATTTT.

The chain recombines TRBV15 with TRBJ1-5; 9 nucleotides agree with TRBD1. Trimming took 2 bases from V and 0 from J; bases not matched to a gene: 2. The CDR3 totals 16 residues. The germline gives CDR1 LNHNV, CDR2 YYDKDF (reference sequence). CDR3 coding DNA: TGTGCCACCAGCAGAACAGGGGGCCTTAGCAATCAGCCCCAGCATTTT. Its protein is CATSRTGGLSNQPQHF.

The rearrangement links TRBV7-9 to TRBJ1-5; a weak D match, TRBD1 (6 bases). This CDR3 has 13 residues. Trimming shortened V by 1 base and J by 5 bases, and 6 bases separated the two germline ends. Per the germline V gene, CDR1 is SEHNR and CDR2 is FQNEAQ (reference sequence). CDR3 nucleotides: TGTGCCAGCAGCTTAGGGACAGATCAGCCCCAGCATTTT. Amino acid sequence: CASSLGTDQPQHF.

This clonotype was observed a single time. V and J are TRBV7-2 and TRBJ1-2; 12 bases are a match to TRBD1. J was trimmed by 4 bases and V by 5 bases; bases with no gene match: 8. The CDR3 contains 16 residues. Germline V gene data show CDR1 as SGHTA and CDR2 as FQGNSA. The CDR3 DNA is TGTGCCAGCAGCCCACAGGGACAGGGGGCGCCCTATGGCTACACCTTC. It translates to CASSPQGQGAPYGYTF. The whole variable domain, remainder taken from reference TRBV7-2 and TRBJ1-2, is GAGVSQSPSNKVTEKGKDVELRCDPISGHTALYWYRQSLGQGLEFLIYFQGNSAPDKSGLPSDRFSAERTGGSVSTLTIQRTQQEDSAVYLCASSPQGQGAPYGYTFGSGTRLTVV.

V gene TRBV21-1 combines with J gene TRBJ2-4. TRBV21-1 is assigned pseudogene status. This CDR3 is 16 amino acids long. This chain's CDR3 is CASSARWVLAKNIQYF. The CDR3 DNA reads TGTGCCAGCAGCGCCCGATGGGTATTAGCCAAAAACATTCAGTACTTC.

The chain joins TRBV5-1 to TRBJ2-5, with D tentatively TRBD2 (5 bases). The CDR3 has 18 amino acids. The germline V and J ends were trimmed by 6 bases and 3 bases, with 27 bases remaining between them. Germline V CDR1 and CDR2: SGHRS, YFSETQ. The CDR3 reads CASTPPISGSGREETQYF. In DNA form, the CDR3 reads TGCGCCAGCACCCCTCCAATTTCAGGTTCTGGGAGAGAAGAGACCCAGTACTTC.

The table lists this clonotype with a few counts. The rearrangement uses TRBV12-3 or TRBV12-4 and TRBJ2-5; D tentatively reads TRBD1 or TRBD2 (6 bases each). V lost 3 bases to trimming and J lost 2 bases, with 16 bases between them. The CDR3 runs to 16 residues. CDR3 nucleotides: TGTGCCAGCAGTTTTAAGGGGGGCCCCAGACAAGAGACCCAGTACTTC. The encoded protein is CASSFKGGPRQETQYF.

This clonotype was seen more than once but under ten times. The gene calls are TRBV11-2 and TRBJ2-5, with D uncertain. In germline, CDR1 is SGHAT, CDR2 FQNNGV. This CDR3 comprises 13 residues. Trimming took off 7 bases at V and 5 bases at J, with 14 bases between the two ends. CDR3 nucleotide sequence: TGTGCCAGCACCCCAGGTATCCAGGAGACCCAGTACTTC. Encoded protein: CASTPGIQETQYF. Supplemented by reference TRBV11-2 and TRBJ2-5, the full variable domain reads EAGVAQSPRYKIIEKRQSVAFWCNPISGHATLYWYQQILGQGPKLLIQFQNNGVVDDSQLPKDRFSAERLKGVDSTLKIQPAKLEDSAVYLCASTPGIQETQYFGPGTRLLVL.

This clonotype was picked up a small number of times. The V gene is TRBV5-1, the J gene TRBJ2-3; D is uncertain. The CDR3 has 12 amino acids. The V gene's germline CDR1 is SGHRS and CDR2 YFSETQ. V was cut by 3 bases and J by 4 bases, with 6 bases left in between. For the CDR3, the DNA is TGCGCCAGCAGCTCTGACGCAGATACGCAGTATTTT. Its translation: CASSSDADTQYF.

The sample holds one count of this clonotype. V gene TRBV20-1 combines with J gene TRBJ2-1; unclear D gene. The CDR3 has 11 amino acids. CDR1 and CDR2 from the germline V gene are DFQATT and SNEGSKA (reference sequence). Trimming pared 2 bases from V and 6 bases from J, leaving 5 bases between. The CDR3 is CSARRVNEQFF. CDR3 bases: TGCAGTGCTAGAAGGGTCAATGAGCAGTTCTTC.

This clonotype showed up many times. The chain carries TRBV7-9 and TRBJ2-1; TRBD2 matches 8 bases. The CDR3 spans 16 residues. After removal of 5 bases from V and 6 bases from J, the junction contained 12 bases not matched to a gene. Germline V CDR1 and CDR2: SEHNR, FQNEAQ (reference sequence). The CDR3 DNA reads TGTGCCAGCAGCCCGCCGTCCGCGGGAGGTGGCAATGAGCAGTTCTTC. It translates to CASSPPSAGGGNEQFF.

This clonotype was observed a few times. The V and J genes are TRBV18 and TRBJ1-3, with a possible D match to TRBD1 (6 bases). This CDR3 has 17 residues. Germline CDR1 and CDR2: KGHSH and LQKENI. V gave up 1 base and J gave up 0 bases, with 13 bases separating them. CDR3 protein: CASSPQVDRRSGNTIYF. The CDR3 region has the DNA TGTGCCAGCTCACCACAGGTTGACAGGCGCTCTGGAAACACCATATATTTT.

V and J are TRBV2 and TRBJ1-1; D gene uncertain. Trimming pared 8 bases from V and 0 bases from J, leaving 10 bases between. Germline V gene sequence: CDR1 SNHLY, CDR2 FYNNEI. This CDR3 region has 13 residues. The CDR3 protein is CASLTAMNTEAFF. The CDR3 DNA is TGTGCCAGCCTAACAGCAATGAACACTGAAGCTTTCTTT.

This clonotype came up a few times. This chain joins TRBV6-5 and TRBJ1-2, with D unresolved. The CDR3 totals 14 residues. Per germline, CDR1 MNHEY and CDR2 SVGAGI. V gave up 0 bases and J gave up 4 bases, with 9 bases separating them. In DNA form, the CDR3 reads TGTGCCAGCAGTTACTCGGTCAGGAGCTATGGCTACACCTTC. Protein sequence: CASSYSVRSYGYTF.

This chain links TRBV5-6 with TRBJ2-5; 10 bases line up with TRBD1. The germline V gene has CDR1 SGHDT and CDR2 YYEEEE. The V and J ends lost 4 bases and 4 bases, in that order; junction bases with no gene match: 7. The CDR3 contains 15 residues. The CDR3 reads CASSKDRGFGETQYF. In nucleotides, the CDR3 is TGTGCCAGCAGCAAGGACAGGGGGTTCGGAGAGACCCAGTACTTC.

The J gene is TRBJ2-7, the V gene TRBV28; D tentatively fits TRBD1 or TRBD2 (5 bases each). Trimming pared 3 bases from V and 5 bases from J, leaving 14 bases between. The germline V gene encodes CDR1 MDHEN and CDR2 SYDVKM. The CDR3 covers 14 residues. CDR3 in DNA: TGTGCCAGCAGTTTTTTGAGGGGCCGGCACGAGCAGTACTTC. It translates to CASSFLRGRHEQYF.

The chain recombines TRBV2 with TRBJ2-2; D gene ambiguous. V lost 1 base, J lost 1 base, and 16 bases lay in between. This CDR3 contains 18 residues. CDR1 is SNHLY, CDR2 FYNNEI, per germline. CDR3 residues: CASSEVTGIGLNTGELFF. CDR3 nucleotide sequence: TGTGCCAGCAGTGAAGTCACGGGTATAGGGCTGAACACCGGGGAGCTGTTTTTT.

The genes are TRBV6-5 and TRBJ1-2; TRBD1 is a possible D gene (6 bases). Between the trimmed V and J ends, which lost 0 bases and 7 bases, there was a span of 12 bases. Germline values: CDR1 MNHEY, CDR2 SVGAGI. The length of the CDR3 is 14 residues. CDR3 amino acids: CASSYSRRGRGYTF. The CDR3 DNA reads TGTGCCAGCAGTTACTCTCGCAGGGGTCGTGGCTACACCTTC.

The chain has TRBV7-3 and TRBJ2-3; the match to TRBD2 covers 13 bases. The CDR3 extends over 14 amino acids. J was trimmed by 10 bases and V by 6 bases; bases with no gene match: 7. Germline CDR1 and CDR2: SGHTA and FQGTGA. The DNA for the CDR3 is TGTGCCAGCAGTCTACTAGCGGGAGGGAGTGCGCAGTATTTT. Translated, it gives CASSLLAGGSAQYF.

This chain uses TRBV6-1 with TRBJ1-2; TRBD1 matches at 7 bases. The CDR3 consists of 14 residues. V lost 6 bases, J lost 3 bases, and 7 bases stayed unmatched. CDR1 is MNHNS and CDR2 is SASEGT in the germline V gene. This CDR3 is CASSPKGAYYGYTF. The CDR3 DNA is TGTGCCAGCAGCCCGAAGGGGGCGTACTATGGCTACACCTTC.

This clonotype was detected ten times or more. V usage is TRBV5-5 and J usage is TRBJ1-2, with 7 positions matching TRBD1. CDR1 is SGHKS and CDR2 is YYEKEE in the germline V gene (reference sequence). The CDR3 loop spans 16 amino acids. J was trimmed by 5 bases and V by 3 bases; bases with no gene match: 13. The CDR3 loop is CASSWETGDLGYGYTF. CDR3 nucleotides: TGTGCCAGCAGCTGGGAAACAGGGGATTTAGGGTATGGCTACACCTTC.